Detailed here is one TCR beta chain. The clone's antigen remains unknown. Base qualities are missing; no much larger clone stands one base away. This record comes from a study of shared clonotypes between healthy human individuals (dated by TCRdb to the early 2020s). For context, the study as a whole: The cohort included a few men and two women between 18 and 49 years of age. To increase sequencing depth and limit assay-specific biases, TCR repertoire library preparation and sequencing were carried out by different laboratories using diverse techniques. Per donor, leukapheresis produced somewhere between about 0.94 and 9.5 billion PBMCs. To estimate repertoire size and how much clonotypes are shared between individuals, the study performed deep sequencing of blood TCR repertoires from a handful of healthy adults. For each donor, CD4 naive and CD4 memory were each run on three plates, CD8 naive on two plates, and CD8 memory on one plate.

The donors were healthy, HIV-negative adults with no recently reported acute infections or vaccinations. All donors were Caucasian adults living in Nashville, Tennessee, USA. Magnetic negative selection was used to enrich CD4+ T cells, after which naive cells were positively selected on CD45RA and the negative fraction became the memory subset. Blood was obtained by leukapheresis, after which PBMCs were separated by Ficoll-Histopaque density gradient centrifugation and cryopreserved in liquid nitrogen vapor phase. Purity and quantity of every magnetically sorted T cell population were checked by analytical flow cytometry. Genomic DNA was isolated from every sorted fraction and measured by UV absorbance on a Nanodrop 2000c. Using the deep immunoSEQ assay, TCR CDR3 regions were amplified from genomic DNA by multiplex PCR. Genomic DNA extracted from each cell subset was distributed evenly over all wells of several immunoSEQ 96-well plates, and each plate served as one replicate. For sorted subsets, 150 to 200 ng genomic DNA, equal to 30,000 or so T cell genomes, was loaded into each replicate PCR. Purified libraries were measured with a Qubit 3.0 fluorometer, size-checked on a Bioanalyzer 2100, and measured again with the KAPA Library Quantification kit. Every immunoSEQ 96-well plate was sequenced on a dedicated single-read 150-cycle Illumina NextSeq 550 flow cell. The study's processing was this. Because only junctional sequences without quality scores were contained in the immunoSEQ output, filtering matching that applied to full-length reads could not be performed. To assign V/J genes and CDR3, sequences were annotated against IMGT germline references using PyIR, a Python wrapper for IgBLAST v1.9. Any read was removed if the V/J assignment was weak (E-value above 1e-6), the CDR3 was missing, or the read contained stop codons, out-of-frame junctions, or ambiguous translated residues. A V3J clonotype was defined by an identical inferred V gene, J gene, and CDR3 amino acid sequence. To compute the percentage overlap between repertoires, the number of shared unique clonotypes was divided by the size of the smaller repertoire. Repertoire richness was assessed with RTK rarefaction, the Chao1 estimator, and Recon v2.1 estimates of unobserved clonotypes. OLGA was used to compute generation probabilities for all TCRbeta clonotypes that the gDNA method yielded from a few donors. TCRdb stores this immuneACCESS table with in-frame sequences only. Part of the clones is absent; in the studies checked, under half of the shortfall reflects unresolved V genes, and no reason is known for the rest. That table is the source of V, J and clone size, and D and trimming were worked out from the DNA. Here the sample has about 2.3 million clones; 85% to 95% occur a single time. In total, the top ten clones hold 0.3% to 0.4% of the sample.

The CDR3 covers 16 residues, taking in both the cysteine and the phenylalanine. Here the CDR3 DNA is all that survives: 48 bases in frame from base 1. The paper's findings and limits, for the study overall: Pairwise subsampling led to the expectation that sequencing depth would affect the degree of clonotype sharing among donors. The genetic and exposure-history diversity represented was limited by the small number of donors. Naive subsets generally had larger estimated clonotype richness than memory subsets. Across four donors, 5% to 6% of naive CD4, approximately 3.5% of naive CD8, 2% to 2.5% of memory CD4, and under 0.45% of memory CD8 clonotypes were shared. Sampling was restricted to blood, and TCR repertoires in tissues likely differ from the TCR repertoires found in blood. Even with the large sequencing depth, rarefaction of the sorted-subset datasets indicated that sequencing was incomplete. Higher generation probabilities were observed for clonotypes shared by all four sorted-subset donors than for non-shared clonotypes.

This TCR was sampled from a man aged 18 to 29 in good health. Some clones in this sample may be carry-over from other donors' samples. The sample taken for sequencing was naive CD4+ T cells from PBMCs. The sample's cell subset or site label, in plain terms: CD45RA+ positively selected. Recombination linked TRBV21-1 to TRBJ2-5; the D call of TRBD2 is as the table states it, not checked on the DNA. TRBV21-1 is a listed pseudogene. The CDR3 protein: CATGLAGGFVQETQYF. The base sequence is TGTGCCACTGGACTAGCGGGAGGTTTTGTTCAAGAGACCCAGTACTTC.